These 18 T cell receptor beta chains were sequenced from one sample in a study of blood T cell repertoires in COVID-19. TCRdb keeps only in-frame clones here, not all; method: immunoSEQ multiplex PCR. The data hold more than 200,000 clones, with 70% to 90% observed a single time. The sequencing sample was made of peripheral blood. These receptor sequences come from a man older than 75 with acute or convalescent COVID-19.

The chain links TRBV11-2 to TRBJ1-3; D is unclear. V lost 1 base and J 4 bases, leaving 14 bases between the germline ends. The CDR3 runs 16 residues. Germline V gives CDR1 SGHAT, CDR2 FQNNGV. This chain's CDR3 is CASSLAQADIGNTIYF. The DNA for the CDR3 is TGTGCCAGCAGCTTAGCCCAGGCAGATATCGGAAACACCATATATTTT.

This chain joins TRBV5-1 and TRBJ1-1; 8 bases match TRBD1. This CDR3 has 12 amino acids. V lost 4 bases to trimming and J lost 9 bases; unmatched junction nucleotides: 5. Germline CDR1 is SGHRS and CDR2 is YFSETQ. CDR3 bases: TGCGCCAGCAGCCCGGACAGGGTGAAAGCTTTCTTT. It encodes CASSPDRVKAFF.

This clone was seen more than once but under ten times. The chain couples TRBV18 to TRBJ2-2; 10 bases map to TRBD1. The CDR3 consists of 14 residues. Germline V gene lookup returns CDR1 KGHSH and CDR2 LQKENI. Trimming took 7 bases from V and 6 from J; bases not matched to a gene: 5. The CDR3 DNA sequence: TGTGCCAGCTATCGGGACAGGGGACCCGGGGAGCTGTTTTTT. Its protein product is CASYRDRGPGELFF.

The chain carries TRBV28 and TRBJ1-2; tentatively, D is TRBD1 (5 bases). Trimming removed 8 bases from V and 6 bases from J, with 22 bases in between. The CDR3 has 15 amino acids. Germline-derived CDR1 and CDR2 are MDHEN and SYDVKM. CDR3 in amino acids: CASGTGGIKWNGYTF. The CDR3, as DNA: TGTGCCAGCGGCACGGGGGGGATAAAGTGGAATGGCTACACCTTC.

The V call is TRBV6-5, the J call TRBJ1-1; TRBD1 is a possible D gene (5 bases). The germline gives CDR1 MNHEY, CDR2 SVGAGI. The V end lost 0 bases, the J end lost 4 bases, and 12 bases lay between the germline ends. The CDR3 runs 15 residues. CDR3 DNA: TGTGCCAGCAGTTACTCGATCAGGGTGGCCACTGAAGCTTTCTTT. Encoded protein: CASSYSIRVATEAFF.

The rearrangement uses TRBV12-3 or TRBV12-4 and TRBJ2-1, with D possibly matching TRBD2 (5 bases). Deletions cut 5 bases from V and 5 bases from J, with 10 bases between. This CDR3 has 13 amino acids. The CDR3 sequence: CASSPGLNNEQFF. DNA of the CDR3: TGTGCCAGCAGTCCCGGACTTAACAATGAGCAGTTCTTC.

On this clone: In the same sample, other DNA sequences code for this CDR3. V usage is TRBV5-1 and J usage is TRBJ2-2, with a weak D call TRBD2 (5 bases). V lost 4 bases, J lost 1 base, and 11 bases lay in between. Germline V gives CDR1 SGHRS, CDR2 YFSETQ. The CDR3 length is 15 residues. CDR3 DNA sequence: TGCGCCAGCAGCCTTGGCGGGCAGAACACCGGGGAGCTGTTTTTT. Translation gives CASSLGGQNTGELFF.

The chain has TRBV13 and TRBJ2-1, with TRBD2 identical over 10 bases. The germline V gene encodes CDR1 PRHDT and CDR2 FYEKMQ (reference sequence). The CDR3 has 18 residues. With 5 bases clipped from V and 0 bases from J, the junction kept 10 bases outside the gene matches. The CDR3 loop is CASSLARSGGISYNEQFF. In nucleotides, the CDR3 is TGTGCCAGCAGCCTCGCGCGTAGCGGGGGGATCTCCTACAATGAGCAGTTCTTC.

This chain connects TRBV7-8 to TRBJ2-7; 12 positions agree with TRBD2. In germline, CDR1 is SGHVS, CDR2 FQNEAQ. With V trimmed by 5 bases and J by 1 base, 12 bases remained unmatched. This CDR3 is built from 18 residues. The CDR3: CASSPRLAGEAGSYEQYF. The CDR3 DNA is TGTGCCAGCAGCCCAAGACTAGCGGGAGAGGCGGGGTCCTACGAGCAGTACTTC.

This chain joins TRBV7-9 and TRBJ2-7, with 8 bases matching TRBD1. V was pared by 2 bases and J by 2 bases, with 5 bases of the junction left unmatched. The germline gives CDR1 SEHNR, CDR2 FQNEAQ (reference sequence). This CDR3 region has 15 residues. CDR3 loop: CASSLLNRGTYEQYF. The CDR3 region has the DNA TGTGCCAGCAGCTTACTCAACAGGGGGACCTACGAGCAGTACTTC. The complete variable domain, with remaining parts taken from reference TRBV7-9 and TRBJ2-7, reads DTGVSQNPRHKITKRGQNVTFRCDPISEHNRLYWYRQTLGQGPEFLTYFQNEAQLEKSRLLSDRFSAERPKGSFSTLEIQRTEQGDSAMYLCASSLLNRGTYEQYFGPGTRLTVT.

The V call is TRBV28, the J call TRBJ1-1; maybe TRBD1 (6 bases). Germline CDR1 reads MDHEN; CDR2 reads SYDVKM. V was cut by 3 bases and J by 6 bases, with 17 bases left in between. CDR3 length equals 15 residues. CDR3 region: CASSLRGGAGAEAFF. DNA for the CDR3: TGTGCCAGCAGTTTGAGAGGGGGGGCGGGAGCTGAAGCTTTCTTT. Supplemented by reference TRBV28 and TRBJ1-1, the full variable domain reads DVKVTQSSRYLVKRTGEKVFLECVQDMDHENMFWYRQDPGLGLRLIYFSYDVKMKEKGDIPEGYSVSREKKERFSLILESASTNQTSMYLCASSLRGGAGAEAFFGQGTRLTVV.

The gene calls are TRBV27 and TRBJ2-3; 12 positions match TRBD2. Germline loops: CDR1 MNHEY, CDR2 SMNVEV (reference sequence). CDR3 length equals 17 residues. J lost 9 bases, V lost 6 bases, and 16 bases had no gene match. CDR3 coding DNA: TGTGCCAGCAGCGATAGAGGACTAGCGGGGCGCCGTCAAACGCAGTATTTT. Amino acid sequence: CASSDRGLAGRRQTQYF.

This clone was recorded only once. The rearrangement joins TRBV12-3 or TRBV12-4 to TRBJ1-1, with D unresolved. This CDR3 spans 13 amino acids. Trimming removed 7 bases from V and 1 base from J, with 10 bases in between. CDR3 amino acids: CASMLTKNTEAFF. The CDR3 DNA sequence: TGTGCCAGCATGCTGACAAAGAACACTGAAGCTTTCTTT.

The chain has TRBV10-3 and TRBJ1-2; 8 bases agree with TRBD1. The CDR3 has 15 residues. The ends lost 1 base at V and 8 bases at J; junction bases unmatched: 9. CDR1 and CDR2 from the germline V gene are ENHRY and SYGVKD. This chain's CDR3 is CAISEWGQGATGYTF. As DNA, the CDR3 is TGTGCCATCAGTGAGTGGGGGCAGGGGGCGACGGGCTACACCTTC.

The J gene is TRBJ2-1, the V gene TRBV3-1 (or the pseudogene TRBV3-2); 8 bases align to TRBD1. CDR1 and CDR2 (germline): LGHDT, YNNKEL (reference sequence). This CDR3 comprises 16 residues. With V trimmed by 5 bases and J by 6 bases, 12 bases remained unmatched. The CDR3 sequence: CASSFTGGFSGNEQFF. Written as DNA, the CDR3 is TGTGCCAGCAGCTTTACAGGGGGTTTTAGTGGCAATGAGCAGTTCTTC.

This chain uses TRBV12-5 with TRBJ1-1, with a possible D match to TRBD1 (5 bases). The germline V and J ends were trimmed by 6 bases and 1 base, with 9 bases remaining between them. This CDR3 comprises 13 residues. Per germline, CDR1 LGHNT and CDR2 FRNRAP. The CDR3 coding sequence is TGTGCTAGTGGCGGACAATCGAACACTGAAGCTTTCTTT. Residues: CASGGQSNTEAFF.

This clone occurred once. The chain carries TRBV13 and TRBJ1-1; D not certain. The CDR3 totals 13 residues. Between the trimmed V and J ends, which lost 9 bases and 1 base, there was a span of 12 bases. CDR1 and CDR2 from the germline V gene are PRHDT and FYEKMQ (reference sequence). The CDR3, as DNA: TGTGCCAGGGCACCCCCCGCGAACACTGAAGCTTTCTTT. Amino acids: CARAPPANTEAFF. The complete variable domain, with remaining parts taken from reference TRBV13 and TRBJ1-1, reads AAGVIQSPRHLIKEKRETATLKCYPIPRHDTVYWYQQGPGQDPQFLISFYEKMQSDKGSIPDRFSAQQFSDYHSELNMSSLELGDSALYFCARAPPANTEAFFGQGTRLTVV.

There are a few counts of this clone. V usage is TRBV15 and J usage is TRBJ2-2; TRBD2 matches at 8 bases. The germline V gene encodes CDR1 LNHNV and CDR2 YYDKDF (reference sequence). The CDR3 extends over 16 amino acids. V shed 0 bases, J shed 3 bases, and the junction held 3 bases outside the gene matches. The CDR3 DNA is TGTGCCACCAGCAGAGATGGGACTAGTTACACCGGGGAGCTGTTTTTT. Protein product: CATSRDGTSYTGELFF.